This entry lists 20 T cell receptor beta chains sequenced from one sample in a study of graft-versus-host responses after intestinal transplantation. Produced via immunoSEQ multiplex PCR; TCRdb's table is partial and in-frame only. The table has about 88,000 clones, 90% seen once; the top ten hold around 0.1%. Their antigens are not known. The sequenced sample was unstimulated CD4+ T cells sorted from spleen or lymph node cells, obtained before intestinal transplant. Receptor source: a human donor who received an intestinal transplant.

The gene calls are TRBV19 and TRBJ1-6; the match to TRBD1 covers 8 bases. V dropped 4 bases and J dropped 6; count of bases not matched to a gene: 11. Germline V gives CDR1 LNHDA, CDR2 SQIVND (reference sequence). The CDR3 spans 17 residues. CDR3 DNA sequence: TGTGCCAGTAGTACCCAGGCCGGACAGGGTATTAATTCACCCCTCCACTTT. Amino acid sequence: CASSTQAGQGINSPLHF. Full variable domain (missing parts from reference TRBV19 and TRBJ1-6): DGGITQSPKYLFRKEGQNVTLSCEQNLNHDAMYWYRQDPGQGLRLIYYSQIVNDFQKGDIAEGYSVSREKKESFPLTVTSAQKNPTAFYLCASSTQAGQGINSPLHFGNGTRLTVT.

This sequence joins TRBV19 and TRBJ1-1; no firm D call. The CDR3 has 16 residues. Trimming took off 6 bases at V and 1 base at J, with 18 bases between the two ends. Germline loops: CDR1 LNHDA, CDR2 SQIVND (reference sequence). The CDR3 coding sequence is TGTGCCAGTAGGACACGCCTGCAGGAAAAGAACACTGAAGCTTTCTTT. It specifies CASRTRLQEKNTEAFF.

The chain is built from TRBV4-1 and TRBJ2-5; 7 nucleotides align to TRBD2. Germline lookup yields CDR1 MGHRA and CDR2 YSYEKL. The CDR3 totals 18 residues. J lost 5 bases, V lost 0 bases, and 15 bases had no gene match. CDR3 sequence reads: CASSQDSHPRTSWETQYF. The CDR3, as DNA: TGCGCCAGCAGCCAAGATTCCCACCCAAGGACTAGTTGGGAGACCCAGTACTTC.

This chain uses TRBV6-5 with TRBJ1-1; D is unresolved. CDR3 length: 13 amino acids. Trimming took 6 bases from V and 1 from J, leaving 9 bases between them. Germline V gene data show CDR1 as MNHEY and CDR2 as SVGAGI. The CDR3 spells CASRLQRNTEAFF. Written as DNA, the CDR3 is TGTGCCAGCAGACTCCAGCGGAACACTGAAGCTTTCTTT.

This clone was observed a few times. This sample includes further DNA sequences coding for the same CDR3. The chain is built from TRBV5-4 and TRBJ1-2, with D perhaps TRBD1 (5 bases). Trimming cost V 4 bases and J 1 base, with 8 bases left between them. This CDR3 is built from 13 residues. The germline V gene encodes CDR1 SGHNT and CDR2 YYREEE (reference sequence). CDR3 in DNA: TGTGCCAGCAGCCTCGGGGGTAACTATGGCTACACCTTC. Translated: CASSLGGNYGYTF.

The chain couples TRBV29-1 to TRBJ2-3; D is possibly TRBD2 (6 bases). V lost 4 bases and J 4 bases, leaving 12 bases between the germline ends. The CDR3 has 13 residues. Per the germline V gene, CDR1 is SQVTM and CDR2 is ANQGSEA. The CDR3 nucleotides read TGCAGCGTTGCTAGCGTCCCACCAGATACGCAGTATTTT. Its translation is CSVASVPPDTQYF.

The chain joins TRBV11-2 to TRBJ1-2; TRBD1 agrees at 7 bases. Germline-derived CDR1 and CDR2 are SGHAT and FQNNGV. The junction had 10 bases not matched to a gene; V was cut back by 5 bases and J by 4 bases. This CDR3 has 15 amino acids. The CDR3: CASSERTGTLYGYTF. CDR3 nucleotides: TGTGCCAGCAGCGAACGGACAGGAACACTCTATGGCTACACCTTC.

The V call is TRBV9, the J call TRBJ1-2; 7 bases are shared with TRBD1. Germline V gene data show CDR1 as SGDLS and CDR2 as YYNGEE. The CDR3 loop spans 13 amino acids. After removal of 3 bases from V and 5 bases from J, the junction contained 4 bases not matched to a gene. The CDR3 DNA reads as TGTGCCAGCAGCGGACAGGGAAGGTATGGCTACACCTTC. Its protein is CASSGQGRYGYTF.

The chain combines TRBV5-4 with TRBJ1-1; TRBD1 aligns across 7 bases. V gave up 3 bases and J gave up 4 bases; unmatched junction bases: 9. The CDR3 sequence is 15 residues long. Germline V gene sequence: CDR1 SGHNT, CDR2 YYREEE (reference sequence). This CDR3 reads CASSSTGTEGTEAFF. CDR3 nucleotides: TGTGCCAGCAGCTCGACCGGGACAGAGGGCACTGAAGCTTTCTTT.

The V and J genes are TRBV29-1 and TRBJ2-6; D not resolved. There are 13 residues in the CDR3. Looked up from germline, CDR1 is SQVTM and CDR2 is ANQGSEA. Trimming took 4 bases from V and 2 from J, leaving 6 bases between them. The CDR3 DNA reads TGCAGCGTTGGGCAGACTGGGGCCAACGTCCTGACTTTC. Its translation: CSVGQTGANVLTF.

This rearrangement joins TRBV2 to TRBJ1-2; D is perhaps TRBD1 (5 bases). V lost 3 bases to trimming and J lost 5 bases, with 16 bases between them. Germline CDR1 reads SNHLY; CDR2 reads FYNNEI. CDR3 length: 15 residues. CDR3 amino acids: CASSDPGKTLYGYTF. The CDR3, as DNA: TGTGCCAGCAGTGATCCAGGGAAGACCCTATATGGCTACACCTTC.

The rearrangement uses TRBV27 and TRBJ2-2; D uncertain. This CDR3 comprises 15 residues. The germline gives CDR1 MNHEY, CDR2 SMNVEV (reference sequence). Trimming cost V 0 bases and J 15 bases, with 20 bases left between them. The CDR3 DNA is TGTGCCAGCAGTTTATCACCAGGCCGGCATCCTCATATGTTTTTT. Amino acid sequence: CASSLSPGRHPHMFF.

The chain employs TRBV7-2 and TRBJ2-7; 9 positions match TRBD1. The germline gives CDR1 SGHTA, CDR2 FQGNSA. This CDR3 is built from 14 residues. V shed 5 bases, J shed 4 bases, and the junction held 6 bases outside the gene matches. This CDR3 reads CASSLGTGRYEQYF. The CDR3 coding sequence is TGTGCCAGCAGCCTGGGGACAGGGAGGTACGAGCAGTACTTC. The full variable domain, completed using reference TRBV7-2 and TRBJ2-7, is GAGVSQSPSNKVTEKGKDVELRCDPISGHTALYWYRQSLGQGLEFLIYFQGNSAPDKSGLPSDRFSAERTGGSVSTLTIQRTQQEDSAVYLCASSLGTGRYEQYFGPGTRLTVT.

The chain employs TRBV29-1 and TRBJ1-2; no firm D call. Trimming removed 2 bases at V and 1 base at J, with 8 bases between. Germline CDR1 SQVTM, CDR2 ANQGSEA. The CDR3 extends over 13 amino acids. CDR3 coding DNA: TGCAGCGTTGAACAGTTCCGTAACTATGGCTACACCTTC. Its protein product is CSVEQFRNYGYTF. The full variable domain, completed using reference TRBV29-1 and TRBJ1-2, is SAVISQKPSRDICQRGTSLTIQCQVDSQVTMMFWYRQQPGQSLTLIATANQGSEATYESGFVIDKFPISRPNLTFSTLTVSNMSPEDSSIYLCSVEQFRNYGYTFGSGTRLTVV.

The genes are TRBV9 and TRBJ2-5, with D perhaps TRBD2 (5 bases). The V end lost 4 bases, the J end lost 9 bases, and 16 bases lay between the germline ends. CDR1 SGDLS and CDR2 YYNGEE come from the germline V gene. CDR3 length: 13 residues. The DNA of the CDR3 is TGTGCCAGCAGCCCCCGGGATCACGGGGCCCAGTACTTC. As protein: CASSPRDHGAQYF.

V and J are TRBV7-9 and TRBJ2-7; 9 bases align to TRBD2. The CDR3 contains 13 residues. Germline V gives CDR1 SEHNR, CDR2 FQNEAQ (reference sequence). The V gene end was trimmed by 6 bases and the J gene end by 2 bases; junction bases not matched to a gene: 2. CDR3 region: CASSLAGPYEQYF. CDR3 in DNA: TGTGCCAGCAGTCTAGCGGGACCCTACGAGCAGTACTTC. The variable domain in full, with the rest retrieved from reference TRBV7-9 and TRBJ2-7, is DTGVSQNPRHKITKRGQNVTFRCDPISEHNRLYWYRQTLGQGPEFLTYFQNEAQLEKSRLLSDRFSAERPKGSFSTLEIQRTEQGDSAMYLCASSLAGPYEQYFGPGTRLTVT.

CDR3 bases: TGCGCCAGCAGCTTGGCCGGGACAGGCCAGACTGAAGCTTTCTTT. It is translated as CASSLAGTGQTEAFF. V usage is TRBV5-1 and J usage is TRBJ1-1; 8 bases fit TRBD1. Germline V gene lookup returns CDR1 SGHRS and CDR2 YFSETQ. This CDR3 is 15 amino acids long. V dropped 0 bases and J dropped 5; count of bases not matched to a gene: 6.

The gene calls are TRBV2 and TRBJ1-1; D not certain. V was pared by 5 bases and J by 3 bases, with 10 bases between. CDR1 and CDR2 from the germline V gene are SNHLY and FYNNEI. CDR3 size: 13 residues. CDR3 protein: CASSPRRDTEAFF. DNA for the CDR3: TGTGCCAGCAGTCCAAGACGGGACACTGAAGCTTTCTTT. Filled out from reference TRBV2 and TRBJ1-1, the complete variable domain reads EPEVTQTPSHQVTQMGQEVILRCVPISNHLYFYWYRQILGQKVEFLVSFYNNEISEKSEIFDDQFSVERPDGSNFTLKIRSTKLEDSAMYFCASSPRRDTEAFFGQGTRLTVV.

On this clone: Sequence at one end of the junction differs from germline and may be a read error. Different DNA sequences within this sample yield the same CDR3. The genes are TRBV5-6 and TRBJ2-2; D might be TRBD1 (5 bases). This CDR3 has 17 residues. Germline V gene sequence: CDR1 SGHDT, CDR2 YYEEEE. CDR3 in DNA: TGCGCCAGCAGCCGACGGAGTGTAGGGGCCGACACCGGGGAGCTGTTTTTT. Protein: CASSRRSVGADTGELFF.

The chain employs TRBV7-9 and TRBJ2-5; a weak D match, TRBD2 (5 bases). CDR3 length: 11 residues. Germline CDR1 reads SEHNR; CDR2 reads FQNEAQ (reference sequence). V dropped 7 bases and J dropped 9 bases, with 12 bases sitting between them. CDR3: CASTRMGAQYF. DNA of the CDR3: TGTGCCAGCACCAGGATGGGAGCCCAGTACTTC.